The 30 T cell receptor beta chains below come from one sample, sequenced in a study of tumor-infiltrating lymphocytes in primary liver carcinoma. A primer in the constant region served to generate TCR beta cDNA from 450 to 600 ng of total RNA. The TCR beta library was amplified through three nested multiplex PCR rounds in a modified ARM-PCR procedure. Forward primers for TRBV1-TRBV30 and a C-beta reverse primer served the first two PCR rounds, at roughly 10 cycles each. One entry per CDR3 protein results from TCRdb running MiXCR on the multiplex PCR reads. The data show about 100,000 distinct CDR3 sequences, around 71% seen once. Each 20-30 mg portion of unsorted bulk tissue served as the source for co-extraction of RNA and DNA. Sequences were obtained from liver tumor tissue from sampling region 2. As for subset: tumor region T2, inferior pole. Receptors originate from a woman aged 55-70 years with primary liver carcinoma and hepatitis B virus infection.

The chain is built from TRBV5-1 and TRBJ2-3; D is perhaps TRBD1 (6 bases). CDR3 length: 20 amino acids. CDR1 SGHRS and CDR2 YFSETQ come from the germline V gene. Between the trimmed V and J ends, which lost 4 bases and 0 bases, there was a span of 27 bases. The CDR3 bases are TGCGCCAGCAGCGTTGGACATTCCCCCGACAAGCAGGGGAGCACAGATACGCAGTATTTT. It codes for CASSVGHSPDKQGSTDTQYF. Combining the CDR3 with reference TRBV5-1 and TRBJ2-3 gives the whole variable domain KAGVTQTPRYLIKTRGQQVTLSCSPISGHRSVSWYQQTPGQGLQFLFEYFSETQRNKGNFPGRFSGRQFSNSRSEMNVSTLELGDSALYLCASSVGHSPDKQGSTDTQYFGPGTRLTVL.

This clonotype was seen only a few times. A clone one base away is much larger, so this may be a read error. V and J are TRBV29-1 and TRBJ2-3, with 11 positions matching TRBD2. Germline values: CDR1 SQVTM, CDR2 ANQGSEA. There are 16 residues in the CDR3. CDR3 in DNA: TGCAGCGTTGGTTTTAGCGGGAGGGCCGATTCAGATACGCGGTATTTT. It translates to CSVGFSGRADSDTRYF.

V gene TRBV11-2 combines with J gene TRBJ2-1; 14 nucleotides match TRBD2. The CDR3 has 17 amino acids. Looked up from germline, CDR1 is SGHAT and CDR2 is FQNNGV. The CDR3 bases are TGTGCGAGGAGCAGGAGACTAGCGGGGGGGCCTGGTGATGAGCAGTTCTTC. It encodes CARSRRLAGGPGDEQFF.

A remark on this clonotype: A junction boundary mismatches the germline segment, possibly from a read error. The chain recombines TRBV12-3 or TRBV12-4 with TRBJ1-2; possibly TRBD1 for D (6 bases). CDR3 length equals 14 residues. CDR3 loop: CASCFTGRGDGYTF. CDR3 bases: TGTGCCAGCTGTTTTACGGGCAGGGGAGATGGCTACACATTC.

As concerns this clonotype: A junction boundary mismatches the germline segment, possibly from a read error. The chain is built from TRBV11-2 and TRBJ2-7, with 10 bases that match TRBD2. The CDR3 has 19 amino acids. Germline V gene sequence: CDR1 SGHAT, CDR2 FQNNGV. The CDR3 is CASGLVGLAGETSSYEQYF. CDR3 coding DNA: TGTGCCAGCGGCTTAGTGGGCCTAGCGGGAGAAACTAGCTCCTACGAGCAGTACTTC.

Points on this clonotype: With a much larger clone just one base away, this may be a read error. This chain links TRBV5-1 with TRBJ2-2, with a tentative D call TRBD1 (6 bases). The CDR3 has 16 amino acids. Germline V lookup: CDR1 SGHRS, CDR2 YFSETQ. CDR3 nucleotide sequence: TGCGCCAGCAGCTTTACCTCCAGGGGTAACACCGGGGAGCTGTCTTTT. As protein: CASSFTSRGNTGELSF.

Note on this clonotype: An end of the junction does not agree with germline; a read error may underlie this. The chain links TRBV11-3 to TRBJ2-1; TRBD2 matches at 9 bases. The CDR3 runs to 16 residues. The germline CDR1 and CDR2 sequences are SGHNT and YENEEA. DNA of the CDR3: TGTTCCAGCAGCGTGACTAGCGGAGGCCAATACAATGGGCAGTTCTTC. Translating gives CSSSVTSGGQYNGQFF.

As for this clonotype: Compared with germline, one end of the junction differs, possibly owing to a read error. The rearrangement uses TRBV5-6 and TRBJ2-3; TRBD2 might be the D (6 bases). Germline CDR1 is SGHDT and CDR2 is YYEEEE. The CDR3 runs to 14 residues. The CDR3 nucleotides are TGTGCCAGGAGCCGGAGGGTGATTACAGATAAGCAGTATTTT. It yields the protein CARSRRVITDKQYF.

Concerning this clonotype: An end of the junction does not agree with germline; a read error may underlie this. V is TRBV11-3 and J is TRBJ2-1, with D perhaps matching TRBD2 (5 bases). The CDR3 has 17 amino acids. Germline CDR1 reads SGHNT; CDR2 reads YENEEA. In nucleotides, the CDR3 is TGTGACAGCAGCTTAGGGTTCTGCGGGCCTTCCTACAATGAGCAGTTCTTC. Protein: CDSSLGFCGPSYNEQFF.

Remarks on this clonotype: The junction differs from germline at one of its ends, possibly a read error. The CDR3 spells CASSLRPVQRFCNEQFF. The CDR3 region has the DNA TGTGCTAGCAGCTTACGACCGGTACAGAGATTCTGCAATGAGCAGTTCTTC. The chain recombines TRBV11-2 with TRBJ2-1; D remains unclear. The CDR3 spans 17 residues. The germline CDR1 and CDR2 sequences are SGHAT and FQNNGV.

About this clonotype itself: A read error may explain this, as a much larger clone is one base away. The CDR3: CGSSLSTNTYEQYF. CDR3 nucleotides: TGTGGCAGCAGTCTATCGACAAACACCTACGAGCAGTACTTC. This rearrangement joins TRBV12-3 or TRBV12-4 to TRBJ2-7; unclear D gene. The CDR3 spans 14 residues.

Remarks on this clonotype: The CDR3 end shows no conserved phenylalanine or tryptophan, and so a read error is likely. The limits of the CDR3 on the DNA are not certain, so only TCRdb's listed CDR3 is given. The gene calls are TRBV5-4 and TRBJ2-1; the table calls TRBD2, which could not be checked here. Germline CDR1 reads SGHNT; CDR2 reads YYREEE (reference sequence). Counting both end residues, the CDR3 totals 16 amino acids. The CDR3 reads CASSSAGTRSYNEQFL.

In this sample, this clonotype turned up many times. The rearrangement uses TRBV29-1 and TRBJ2-5; TRBD1 agrees at 12 bases. Germline lookup yields CDR1 SQVTM and CDR2 ANQGSEA. After removal of 4 bases from V and 4 bases from J, the junction contained 4 bases not matched to a gene. This CDR3 has 14 residues. CDR3 residues: CSVVGTGGAETQYF. The CDR3, as DNA: TGCAGCGTTGTCGGGACAGGGGGCGCAGAGACCCAGTACTTC.

Of note for this clonotype: Mismatch with germline at one junction end may stem from a read error. V and J are TRBV11-3 and TRBJ2-3; TRBD2 is a possible D gene (6 bases). The CDR3 extends over 17 amino acids. Germline V gene data show CDR1 as SGHNT and CDR2 as YENEEA. CDR3 in DNA: TGCGCCAGCAGCTTCGGACTCGGTAGCGGCCCCATAGATACGCAGTATTTT. Its protein product is CASSFGLGSGPIDTQYF.

As regards this clonotype: This may arise from a read error, as a much more abundant clone is one base away. This chain uses TRBV5-6 with TRBJ2-5, with 9 bases lining up with TRBD1. CDR1 SGHDT and CDR2 YYEEEE come from the germline V gene. The CDR3 is made up of 15 amino acids. The CDR3 spells CGSSLAGQGRETQYF. The CDR3 DNA reads as TGTGGCAGCAGCTTGGCCGGACAGGGGAGAGAGACCCAGTACTTC.

With respect to this clonotype: No conserved phenylalanine or tryptophan ends this CDR3, so it is likely a read error. The chain has TRBV6-6 and TRBJ1-2, with D unresolved. CDR1 MNHNY and CDR2 SVGAGI come from the germline V gene (reference sequence). The CDR3 covers 15 residues. The CDR3 loop is CASSHGPRDGYVYTL. The CDR3 region has the DNA TGTGCCAGCAGCCACGGACCCCGAGACGGCTATGTCTACACCCTC.

The V gene is TRBV29-1, the J gene TRBJ2-7; TRBD1 matches at 9 bases. In germline, CDR1 is SQVTM, CDR2 ANQGSEA. The V segment lost 7 bases and the J segment 4 bases; nucleotides outside the gene matches: 11. CDR3 length: 14 residues. In DNA form, the CDR3 reads TGCAGCGCAACCGGGACAGGGACCTCATACGAGCAGTACTTC. This translates into CSATGTGTSYEQYF.

Regarding this clonotype: The CDR3 does not close with the conserved phenylalanine or tryptophan, likely indicating a read error. This sequence joins TRBV11-3 and TRBJ2-7; weak D call: TRBD2 (6 bases). CDR3 size: 14 residues. Deletions cut 2 bases from V and 9 bases from J, with 17 bases between. Per the germline V gene, CDR1 is SGHNT and CDR2 is YENEEA. DNA for the CDR3: TGTGCCAGCAGCTTAAGCGGGCGTGAGCACGGGCAGTACATC. Translation: CASSLSGREHGQYI.

The V and J genes are TRBV12-3 or TRBV12-4 and TRBJ1-2; 7 bases are shared with TRBD1. J lost 8 bases, V lost 4 bases, and 7 bases had no gene match. This CDR3 contains 13 residues. CDR3 DNA: TGTGCCAGCAGTTCGGGACAGCGTTACGGCTACACCTTC. Translated: CASSSGQRYGYTF.

Comment on this clonotype: No conserved phenylalanine or tryptophan ends this CDR3, so it is likely a read error. The CDR3 DNA sequence: TGTGCCAGCAACCTAGGGACAGGGGTTCAGCCCCAGCATTAT. Encoded protein: CASNLGTGVQPQHY. This chain uses TRBV11-2 with TRBJ1-5; 10 bases align to TRBD1. Looked up from germline, CDR1 is SGHAT and CDR2 is FQNNGV. The CDR3 has 14 amino acids. V gave up 7 bases and J gave up 6 bases; unmatched junction bases: 6.

In regard to this clonotype: A read error is possible here, since a much larger clone lies one base away. The chain combines TRBV10-2 with TRBJ1-4; 7 bases agree with TRBD1. V dropped 6 bases and J dropped 9; count of bases not matched to a gene: 10. The CDR3 covers 14 residues. Germline V CDR1 and CDR2: WSHSY, SAAADI. Here the CDR3 reads CASSRQGRSQKLFF. The CDR3, as DNA: TGCGCCAGCAGCCGACAGGGCAGGAGTCAAAAACTGTTTTTT.

This clonotype was counted at least ten times. The rearrangement links TRBV5-1 to TRBJ1-3; 9 positions agree with TRBD1. Losses at the gene ends were 5 bases for V and 4 bases for J; bases not matched to a gene: 7. There are 15 residues in the CDR3. Germline-derived CDR1 and CDR2 are SGHRS and YFSETQ. The CDR3 sequence is CASRSGQGGGNTIYF. The CDR3 DNA reads TGCGCCAGCAGGTCGGGACAGGGAGGAGGAAACACCATATATTTT.

With respect to this clonotype: No conserved phenylalanine or tryptophan ends this CDR3, so it is likely a read error. The chain carries TRBV29-1 and TRBJ1-1; a weak D match, TRBD1 (5 bases). Trimming removed 3 bases at V and 7 bases at J, with 12 bases between. CDR1 and CDR2 from the germline V gene are SQVTM and ANQGSEA. This CDR3 comprises 12 residues. The CDR3 reads CSVEGGKDEAFS. CDR3 in DNA: TGCAGCGTTGAGGGGGGGAAGGATGAAGCTTTCTCT.

The chain joins TRBV6-5 to TRBJ2-1, with D perhaps TRBD1 or TRBD2 (5 bases each). The V end lost 5 bases, the J end lost 4 bases, and 15 bases lay between the germline ends. Per the germline V gene, CDR1 is MNHEY and CDR2 is SVGAGI. The CDR3 is 15 amino acids. The CDR3 spells CASSPRWGTYNEQFF. The CDR3 nucleotides are TGTGCCAGCAGTCCGCGATGGGGGACGTACAATGAGCAGTTCTTC.

This clonotype was recorded a few times. This chain joins TRBV28 and TRBJ1-2, with unresolved D. With 7 bases removed from V and 4 bases from J, the gap between germline ends came to 7 bases. This CDR3 is 11 amino acids long. CDR1 is MDHEN and CDR2 is SYDVKM in the germline V gene. CDR3 amino acids: CASTTSYGYTF. The CDR3 DNA reads as TGTGCCAGCACCACGTCCTATGGCTACACCTTC.

The chain combines TRBV2 with TRBJ2-6; D is undetermined. Trimming left V 8 bases short and J 6 bases short, with 11 bases between. This CDR3 has 13 residues. Germline V gene data show CDR1 as SNHLY and CDR2 as FYNNEI. Here the CDR3 reads CASLISKANVLTF. CDR3 sequence (DNA): TGTGCCAGCCTGATTTCTAAGGCCAACGTCCTGACTTTC. Supplemented by reference TRBV2 and TRBJ2-6, the full variable domain reads EPEVTQTPSHQVTQMGQEVILRCVPISNHLYFYWYRQILGQKVEFLVSFYNNEISEKSEIFDDQFSVERPDGSNFTLKIRSTKLEDSAMYFCASLISKANVLTFGAGSRLTVL.

With respect to this clonotype: This is likely a read error, given that the CDR3 carries no conserved phenylalanine or tryptophan at its end. The DNA is omitted, as the CDR3 cannot be located on it reliably, and the CDR3 follows TCRdb's listing. The CDR3 sequence is CASQRGGANERFL. V and J are TRBV6-5 and TRBJ2-1; the table's D call of TRBD1 was not tested on the DNA. Germline loops: CDR1 MNHEY, CDR2 SVGAGI. The CDR3 numbers 13 amino acids, ends counted.

Worth noting for this clonotype: A much larger clonotype is one base distant, so this may be a read error. The chain carries TRBV6-6 and TRBJ1-5, with D possibly TRBD1 on 6 matching bases. The CDR3 is 14 residues long. Germline CDR1 and CDR2: MNHNY and SVGAGI (reference sequence). DNA for the CDR3: TGTGCCAGCAGTTATGTGGACAGCAATCAGTCCCAGCATTTT. It yields the protein CASSYVDSNQSQHF.

This clonotype was recorded a few times. The rearrangement joins TRBV5-4 to TRBJ1-2; a possible D gene is TRBD1 (5 bases). CDR3 length: 16 amino acids. CDR1 and CDR2 from the germline V gene are SGHNT and YYREEE (reference sequence). V dropped 1 base and J dropped 5 bases, with 18 bases sitting between them. CDR3 in amino acids: CASSLTPRGTGYGYTF. CDR3 DNA sequence: TGTGCCAGCAGCTTGACTCCACGCGGGACCGGATATGGCTACACCTTC.

As concerns this clonotype: This may stem from a read error, because a much larger clone lies one nucleotide away. Written as DNA, the CDR3 is TGTGCCGGCAGCTCTCGAATTAGCTCTGGAAACACCATATATTTT. Encoded protein: CAGSSRISSGNTIYF. The rearrangement uses TRBV5-6 and TRBJ1-3; D is unclear. CDR1 SGHDT and CDR2 YYEEEE come from the germline V gene. The CDR3 consists of 15 residues.